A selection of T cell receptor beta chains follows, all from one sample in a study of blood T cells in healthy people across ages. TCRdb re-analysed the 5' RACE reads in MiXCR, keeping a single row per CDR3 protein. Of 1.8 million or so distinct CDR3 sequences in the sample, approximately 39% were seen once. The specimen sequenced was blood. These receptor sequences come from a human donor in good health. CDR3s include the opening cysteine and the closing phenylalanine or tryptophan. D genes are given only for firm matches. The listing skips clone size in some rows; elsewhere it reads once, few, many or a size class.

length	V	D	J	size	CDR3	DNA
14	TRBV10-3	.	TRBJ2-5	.	CAIGLGDRRETQYF	TGTGCCATCGGGTTGGGGGATCGACGGGAGACCCAGTACTTC
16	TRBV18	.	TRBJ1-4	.	CASSPDVGATNEKLFF	TGTGCCAGCTCACCAGACGTGGGTGCAACTAATGAAAAACTGTTTTTT
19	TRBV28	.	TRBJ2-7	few	CASSPTDGGRALWYYEQYF	TGTGCCAGCAGTCCCACCGATGGGGGAAGGGCTTTGTGGTACTACGAGCAGTACTTC
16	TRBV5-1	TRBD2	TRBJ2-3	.	CASSRPESGGLPAQYF	TGCGCCAGCAGCCGCCCGGAGAGCGGGGGGCTCCCAGCGCAGTATTTT
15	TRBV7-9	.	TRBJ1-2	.	CASSLGSGDWYGYTF	TGTGCCAGCAGCTTAGGGTCCGGGGATTGGTATGGCTACACCTTC
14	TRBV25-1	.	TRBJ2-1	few	CASSELSLADEQFF	TGTGCCAGCAGTGAATTGAGTCTAGCTGACGAGCAGTTCTTC
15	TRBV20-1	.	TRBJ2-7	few	CSARPPGGGTYEQYF	TGCAGTGCTAGACCGCCCGGTGGGGGGACCTACGAGCAGTACTTC
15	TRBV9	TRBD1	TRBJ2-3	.	CASSVVGTGADTQYF	TGTGCCAGCAGCGTAGTGGGGACAGGGGCAGATACGCAGTATTTT
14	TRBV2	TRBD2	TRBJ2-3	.	CASSVGTITDTQYF	TGTGCCAGCAGTGTAGGGACTATCACAGATACGCAGTATTTT
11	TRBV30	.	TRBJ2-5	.	CAWSVYAGKYF	TGTGCCTGGAGTGTATATGCAGGGAAGTACTTC
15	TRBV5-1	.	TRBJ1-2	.	CASSLGMRGFGGYTF	TGCGCCAGCAGCTTAGGGATGCGCGGGTTCGGTGGCTACACCTTC
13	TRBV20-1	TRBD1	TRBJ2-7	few	CSASLGQAYEQYF	TGCAGTGCTAGCCTAGGACAGGCCTACGAGCAGTACTTC
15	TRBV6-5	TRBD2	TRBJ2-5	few	CASSYGPGGQETQYF	TGTGCCAGCAGTTACGGGCCGGGGGGGCAAGAGACCCAGTACTTC
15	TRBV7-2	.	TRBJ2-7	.	CASSLGSYSSYEQYF	TGTGCCAGCAGCCTCGGATCCTACAGCTCCTACGAGCAGTACTTC
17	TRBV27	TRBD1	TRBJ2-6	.	CASRTGTVFSGANVLTF	TGTGCCAGCAGGACGGGGACAGTTTTCTCTGGGGCCAACGTCCTGACTTTC
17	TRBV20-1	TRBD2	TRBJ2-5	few	CSARDQGSGGIRETQYF	TGCAGTGCTAGAGATCAGGGTAGCGGGGGGATCCGTGAGACCCAGTACTTC
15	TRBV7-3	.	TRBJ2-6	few	CASAQESSGANVLTF	TGTGCCAGCGCACAAGAAAGCTCTGGGGCCAACGTCCTGACTTTC
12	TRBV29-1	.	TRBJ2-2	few	CSVGGLTGELFF	TGCAGCGTTGGGGGGTTAACCGGGGAGCTGTTTTTT
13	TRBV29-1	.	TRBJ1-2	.	CSFRTLLGYGYTF	TGCAGCTTCAGGACTCTTCTCGGCTATGGCTACACCTTC
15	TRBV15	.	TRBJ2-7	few	CATSRELTGSYEQYF	TGTGCCACCAGCAGGGAACTTACAGGATCCTACGAGCAGTACTTC
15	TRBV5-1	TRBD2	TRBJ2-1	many	CASSLARGLAGEQFF	TGCGCCAGCAGCTTGGCACGGGGACTAGCAGGCGAGCAGTTCTTC
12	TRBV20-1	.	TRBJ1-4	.	CSATGPTEKLFF	TGCAGTGCCACGGGGCCAACTGAAAAACTGTTTTTT
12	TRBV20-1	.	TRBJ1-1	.	CSAMRLNTEAFF	TGCAGTGCTATGCGGCTAAACACTGAAGCTTTCTTT
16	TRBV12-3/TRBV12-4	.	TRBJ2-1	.	CASSSLSPDVPNEQFF	TGTGCCAGCAGTTCACTTAGCCCAGACGTTCCCAATGAGCAGTTCTTC
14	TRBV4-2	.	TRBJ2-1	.	CASSPPAAHNEQFF	TGTGCCAGCAGCCCCCCGGCTGCACACAATGAGCAGTTCTTC
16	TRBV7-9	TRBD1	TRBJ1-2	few	CASSPISTGEGHGYTF	TGTGCCAGCAGCCCAATTTCGACAGGGGAAGGCCATGGCTACACCTTC
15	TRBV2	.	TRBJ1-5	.	CASNLNGGADQPQHF	TGTGCCAGCAACCTTAACGGAGGTGCTGATCAGCCCCAGCATTTT
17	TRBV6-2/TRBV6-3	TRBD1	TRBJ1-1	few	CASSYPGGGLELTEAFF	TGTGCCAGCAGTTATCCAGGGGGGGGCCTGGAGTTAACTGAAGCTTTCTTT
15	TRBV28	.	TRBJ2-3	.	CASSLHGSVTDTQYF	TGTGCCAGCAGTTTACACGGGTCTGTCACAGATACGCAGTATTTT
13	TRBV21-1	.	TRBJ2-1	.	CASSKLDGNEQFF	TGTGCCAGCAGCAAACTAGACGGAAATGAGCAGTTCTTC
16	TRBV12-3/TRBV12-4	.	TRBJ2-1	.	CASRILRGLGSNEQFF	TGTGCCAGCAGAATTCTACGAGGGCTGGGATCCAATGAGCAGTTCTTC
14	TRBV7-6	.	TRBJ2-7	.	CVSSAGPHTYEQYF	TGTGTCAGCAGCGCCGGGCCACATACCTACGAGCAGTACTTC
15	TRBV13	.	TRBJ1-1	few	CASSHLGVMNTEAFF	TGTGCCAGCAGCCATTTGGGGGTAATGAACACTGAAGCTTTCTTT
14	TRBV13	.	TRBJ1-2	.	CASSPVGVNYGYTF	TGTGCCAGCAGCCCAGTAGGGGTTAACTATGGCTACACCTTC
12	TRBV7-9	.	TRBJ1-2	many	CASSSRNYGYTF	TGTGCCAGCAGCTCCCGGAACTATGGCTACACCTTC
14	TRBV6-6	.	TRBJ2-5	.	CATTGPPPQETQYF	TGTGCCACAACAGGACCTCCACCCCAAGAGACCCAGTACTTC
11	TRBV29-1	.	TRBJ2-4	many	CSVNDGKEQYF	TGCAGCGTCAACGACGGGAAGGAGCAGTACTTC
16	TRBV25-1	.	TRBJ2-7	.	CASSGLRAGGNYEQYF	TGTGCCAGCAGTGGGCTAAGGGCCGGGGGTAACTACGAGCAGTACTTC
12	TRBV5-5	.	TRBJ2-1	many	CASSGRGNEQFF	TGTGCCAGCAGCGGCCGGGGCAATGAGCAGTTCTTC
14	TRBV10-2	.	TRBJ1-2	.	CASRPLRGHYGYTF	TGCGCCAGCAGACCCTTGCGGGGCCATTATGGCTACACCTTC
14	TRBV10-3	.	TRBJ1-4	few	CAISEGTLNEKLFF	TGTGCCATCAGTGAGGGAACATTAAATGAAAAACTGTTTTTT
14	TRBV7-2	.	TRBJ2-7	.	CASSPGWVSREQYF	TGTGCCAGCAGCCCGGGGTGGGTTTCGCGGGAGCAGTACTTC